This TCR beta chain was sequenced for a study of T cell responses to AZD1222 COVID-19 vaccine. Study results and limitations: Two AZD1222 doses significantly raised spike-specific TCR breadth and depth over controls.

Profiling relied on immunoSEQ multiplex PCR, and the TCRdb table lists in-frame clones only, not all of them. The data contain roughly 100,000 clones, about nine tenths of them singletons. This CDR3 has 16 residues. Germline assignment: CDR1 MGHDK and CDR2 SYGVNS. V was clipped by 0 bases and J by 2 bases, with 13 bases between them. On this clone: The antigen is not known.

The chain employs TRBV25-1 and TRBJ1-2; D not resolved. Sequenced material: peripheral blood, taken 28 days after the second dose of the MenACWY control vaccine. The origin of this receptor is an adult who received the MenACWY meningococcal vaccine as a control. This CDR3 reads CASSEYEGYINYGYTF. The CDR3 nucleotides are TGTGCCAGCAGTGAATATGAGGGCTACATAAACTATGGCTACACCTTC.